This T cell receptor beta chain was recorded in a study of patients and donors after allogeneic stem cell transplantation. The CDR3 is made up of 15 amino acids. Trimming stripped 5 bases from V and 0 bases from J, with 13 bases between. CDR1 and CDR2 from the germline V gene are SEHNR and FQNEAQ (reference sequence). Via MiXCR, TCRdb re-called the RT-PCR reads, giving one row per CDR3 protein. The sample consists of approximately 200,000 distinct CDR3 sequences, roughly two fifths of them appearing once. The chain is built from TRBV7-9 and TRBJ1-1; D ambiguous. The clonotype was recovered from a human donor who was either an allogeneic HSCT recipient or a stem cell or donor lymphocyte infusion donor (not recorded which). It is not recorded whose cells these are; they may come from a transplant donor. Material for sequencing was blood, either unsorted or a sorted T cell fraction (not recorded which). DNA for the CDR3: TGTGCCAGCAGCCCATTTGTAAGGCTGAACACTGAAGCTTTCTTT. Its protein is CASSPFVRLNTEAFF.